The T cell receptor beta chain described here comes from a study of CD8 T cells in ankylosing spondylitis. Study-level results: Ankylosing spondylitis blood seemed to carry a telltale TCR beta motif made of fewer than ten highly homologous variants.

On this clonotype itself: Its antigen is not identified.

TCRdb independently ran MiXCR on the 5' RACE reads; one entry per CDR3 protein. The repertoire holds some 840,000 distinct CDR3 sequences, with 10% to 15% as singletons. The CDR3 is 16 amino acids. Looked up from germline, CDR1 is KGHDR and CDR2 is SFDVKD. V trimming: 4 bases; J trimming: 10 bases; junction bases outside the gene matches: 8. The rearrangement joins TRBV24-1 to TRBJ2-1; TRBD2 aligns across 14 bases. The TCR originated in a male donor with ankylosing spondylitis. The sample was blood, either unsorted or a sorted T cell fraction (not recorded which). As DNA, the CDR3 is TGTGCCACCAGTGACCCCGGGACTAGCGGGAGTATGGAGCAGTTCTTC. The encoded protein is CATSDPGTSGSMEQFF.